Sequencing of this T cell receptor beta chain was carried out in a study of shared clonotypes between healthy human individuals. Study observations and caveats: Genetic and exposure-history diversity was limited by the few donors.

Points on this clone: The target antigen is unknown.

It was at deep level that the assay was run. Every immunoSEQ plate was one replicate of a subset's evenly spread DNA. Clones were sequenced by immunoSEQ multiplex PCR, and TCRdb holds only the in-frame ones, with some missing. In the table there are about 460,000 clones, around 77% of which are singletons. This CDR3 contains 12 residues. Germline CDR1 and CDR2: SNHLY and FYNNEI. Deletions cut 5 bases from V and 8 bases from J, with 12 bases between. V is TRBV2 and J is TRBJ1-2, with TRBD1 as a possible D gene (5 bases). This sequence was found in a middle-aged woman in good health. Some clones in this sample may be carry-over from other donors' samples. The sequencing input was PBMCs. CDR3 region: CASSWGSGGYTF. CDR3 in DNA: TGTGCCAGCAGTTGGGGCTCGGGGGGCTACACCTTC.